The 31 T cell receptor beta chains listed next were all sequenced from one sample in a study of graft-versus-host responses after intestinal transplantation. These receptors' antigens are unknown. Profiling relied on immunoSEQ multiplex PCR, and the TCRdb table lists in-frame clones only, not all of them. The table lists 100,000 to 130,000 clones, roughly 87% of them singletons. This material consisted of unstimulated CD4+ T cells sorted from spleen or lymph node cells, taken before transplant. The receptors here all came from a human donor who was the organ donor for an intestinal transplant.

The gene calls are TRBV9 and TRBJ1-2, with D unresolved. The V gene's germline CDR1 is SGDLS and CDR2 YYNGEE. V was clipped by 3 bases and J by 0 bases, with 6 bases between them. This CDR3 comprises 13 residues. CDR3 in amino acids: CASSARPNYGYTF. CDR3 bases: TGTGCCAGCAGCGCAAGGCCTAACTATGGCTACACCTTC.

The chain is built from TRBV5-1 and TRBJ1-1; 9 positions match TRBD1. There are 15 residues in the CDR3. V trimming: 5 bases; J trimming: 0 bases; junction bases outside the gene matches: 5. Germline values: CDR1 SGHRS, CDR2 YFSETQ. The chain's CDR3 is CASRRQGGMNTEAFF. In DNA form, the CDR3 reads TGCGCCAGCAGGCGACAGGGGGGGATGAACACTGAAGCTTTCTTT. Based on the CDR3 plus reference TRBV5-1 and TRBJ1-1, the full variable domain is KAGVTQTPRYLIKTRGQQVTLSCSPISGHRSVSWYQQTPGQGLQFLFEYFSETQRNKGNFPGRFSGRQFSNSRSEMNVSTLELGDSALYLCASRRQGGMNTEAFFGQGTRLTVV.

About this clone itself: At one boundary the junction diverges from the germline segment, which might be a read error. The chain recombines TRBV5-1 with TRBJ2-3, with TRBD2 matching 9 bases. CDR1 is SGHRS, CDR2 YFSETQ, per germline. The CDR3 contains 18 residues. The CDR3 sequence: CASNSYSGGPRGTDTQYF. CDR3 in DNA: TGCGCCAGCAACTCGTATAGCGGGGGACCACGGGGCACGGATACGCAGTATTTT.

The V gene is TRBV7-2, the J gene TRBJ1-3; no clear D. The CDR3 runs 15 residues. Germline CDR1 SGHTA, CDR2 FQGNSA. V lost 5 bases to trimming and J lost 0 bases, with 11 bases between them. CDR3 in DNA: TGTGCCAGCAGCGGGTGGGTTCCCTCTGGAAACACCATATATTTT. Translation gives CASSGWVPSGNTIYF.

This clone came up once. The V and J genes are TRBV6-5 and TRBJ1-1; a weak D match, TRBD1 (6 bases). Looked up from germline, CDR1 is MNHEY and CDR2 is SVGAGI. The V and J ends lost 5 bases and 6 bases respectively, with 16 bases between them. The CDR3 extends over 14 amino acids. CDR3 residues: CASSEFIGGAEAFF. In DNA, the CDR3 is TGTGCCAGCAGTGAATTTATCGGGGGCGCTGAAGCTTTCTTT.

The genes are TRBV5-1 and TRBJ2-5; D not resolved. The CDR3 totals 14 residues. V lost 3 bases and J 1 base, leaving 10 bases between the germline ends. Germline CDR1 and CDR2: SGHRS and YFSETQ. The CDR3 DNA reads as TGCGCCAGCAGCTGGGCCCTAACCCAAGAGACCCAGTACTTC. Protein product: CASSWALTQETQYF.

This clone was seen a single time. The chain couples TRBV2 to TRBJ2-5; D uncertain. Trimming took 6 bases from V and 3 from J, leaving 8 bases between them. Per the germline V gene, CDR1 is SNHLY and CDR2 is FYNNEI. The CDR3 totals 12 residues. CDR3 nucleotide sequence: TGTGCCAGCAGGGCCGGTGAAGAGACCCAGTACTTC. Its protein product is CASRAGEETQYF.

The chain combines TRBV27 with TRBJ1-1; D not certain. CDR1 and CDR2 (germline): MNHEY, SMNVEV (reference sequence). The CDR3 consists of 13 residues. The V and J ends lost 4 bases and 1 base respectively, with 7 bases between them. The CDR3 reads CASSSNGNTEAFF. The DNA of the CDR3 is TGTGCCAGCAGTTCAAACGGGAACACTGAAGCTTTCTTT.

The DNA for the CDR3 is TGTGCCAGCAGCTCAGCAGGGGGCGGGCAGCCCCAGCATTTT. It specifies CASSSAGGGQPQHF. The chain is built from TRBV7-9 and TRBJ1-5, with TRBD1 matching 8 bases. CDR1 and CDR2 (germline): SEHNR, FQNEAQ (reference sequence). The CDR3 extends over 14 amino acids. V was clipped by 4 bases and J by 7 bases; unmatched bases: 6.

The V and J genes are TRBV9 and TRBJ1-3, with TRBD1 as a possible D gene (5 bases). Germline V CDR1 and CDR2: SGDLS, YYNGEE. This CDR3 is 14 amino acids long. Trimming stripped 0 bases from V and 1 base from J, with 5 bases between. The CDR3 nucleotides read TGTGCCAGCAGCGTAGACAGGTCTGGAAACACCATATATTTT. Protein product: CASSVDRSGNTIYF.

The sample holds a few counts of this clone. The genes are TRBV14 and TRBJ1-6, with a possible D match to TRBD1 (6 bases). Per germline, CDR1 SGHDN and CDR2 FVKESK. The V end was cut by 1 base, the J end by 11 bases, with 18 bases between. This CDR3 spans 16 amino acids. CDR3 residues: CASSQGYATGTAPLHF. The CDR3 DNA is TGTGCCAGCAGCCAAGGCTATGCAACAGGGACGGCACCCCTCCACTTT.

This chain uses TRBV7-3 with TRBJ1-2; TRBD1 matches at 7 bases. V lost 5 bases and J lost 6; bases outside the gene matches: 6. The CDR3 is 13 amino acids. The germline V gene has CDR1 SGHTA and CDR2 FQGTGA. The CDR3 DNA sequence: TGTGCCAGCAGCGTCAGACAGGGAAATGGCTACACCTTC. This codes for CASSVRQGNGYTF.

V is TRBV9 and J is TRBJ2-6; D remains unclear. V was trimmed by 4 bases and J by 11 bases, leaving 13 bases between them. The CDR3 is made up of 13 amino acids. Germline V gene lookup returns CDR1 SGDLS and CDR2 YYNGEE. Here the CDR3 reads CASSPSRLDVLTF. In DNA form, the CDR3 reads TGTGCCAGCAGCCCATCTCGCCTAGACGTCCTGACTTTC.

The chain uses TRBV27 and TRBJ1-4; D is uncertain. Trimming shortened V by 2 bases and J by 0 bases, and 7 bases separated the two germline ends. The CDR3 spans 15 residues. CDR1 is MNHEY, CDR2 SMNVEV, per germline (reference sequence). As DNA, the CDR3 is TGTGCCAGCAGTTTACAGCGTGCAACTAATGAAAAACTGTTTTTT. It specifies CASSLQRATNEKLFF.

The chain uses TRBV2 and TRBJ2-1; 10 positions match TRBD1. After removal of 4 bases from V and 6 bases from J, the junction contained 0 bases not matched to a gene. The CDR3 contains 13 residues. Per germline, CDR1 SNHLY and CDR2 FYNNEI. This CDR3 reads CASSGTGGNEQFF. CDR3 bases: TGTGCCAGCAGTGGGACAGGGGGCAATGAGCAGTTCTTC.

The chain is built from TRBV19 and TRBJ1-5; tentative D call: TRBD1 (5 bases). Trimming removed 7 bases from V and 0 bases from J, with 16 bases in between. Germline V gene data show CDR1 as LNHDA and CDR2 as SQIVND (reference sequence). The CDR3 covers 16 residues. CDR3 DNA sequence: TGTGCCAGTACTCCAGGGTGGAAATATAGCAATCAGCCCCAGCATTTT. This encodes CASTPGWKYSNQPQHF.

The V gene is TRBV5-1, the J gene TRBJ1-3; D possibly corresponds to TRBD1 (5 bases). The CDR3 contains 17 residues. From germline, CDR1 is SGHRS and CDR2 YFSETQ. V shed 2 bases and J shed 0 bases, with 15 bases lying between them. CDR3 nucleotides: TGCGCCAGCAGCTTACGCGGCCGGGACCTCTCTGGAAACACCATATATTTT. Amino acids: CASSLRGRDLSGNTIYF.

This chain's CDR3 is CASSMEGTDTNEKLFF. The CDR3 DNA is TGTGCCAGTAGTATGGAAGGGACAGATACTAATGAAAAACTGTTTTTT. This chain links TRBV19 with TRBJ1-4, with TRBD1 matching 7 bases. CDR3 length: 16 amino acids. Trimming took 3 bases from V and 2 from J; bases not matched to a gene: 6. CDR1 and CDR2 from the germline V gene are LNHDA and SQIVND (reference sequence).

The chain couples TRBV19 to TRBJ1-2; 8 nucleotides match TRBD1. The CDR3 is 13 amino acids. The junction had 5 bases not matched to a gene; V was cut back by 9 bases and J by 2 bases. Germline V lookup: CDR1 LNHDA, CDR2 SQIVND (reference sequence). DNA for the CDR3: TGTGCCAGCCCTCGACAGGGGAACTATGGCTACACCTTC. It yields the protein CASPRQGNYGYTF. The whole variable domain, remainder taken from reference TRBV19 and TRBJ1-2, is DGGITQSPKYLFRKEGQNVTLSCEQNLNHDAMYWYRQDPGQGLRLIYYSQIVNDFQKGDIAEGYSVSREKKESFPLTVTSAQKNPTAFYLCASPRQGNYGYTFGSGTRLTVV.

The chain is built from TRBV28 and TRBJ2-3; D gene ambiguous. V gave up 8 bases and J gave up 0 bases, with 6 bases separating them. The germline gives CDR1 MDHEN, CDR2 SYDVKM. The CDR3 consists of 12 residues. The CDR3 DNA reads as TGTGCCAGCGGAACTAGCACAGATACGCAGTATTTT. This translates into CASGTSTDTQYF.

This chain links TRBV7-6 with TRBJ2-6; D gene unclear. Germline V gene lookup returns CDR1 SGHVS and CDR2 FNYEAQ. This CDR3 comprises 14 residues. V lost 1 base, J lost 2 bases, and 3 bases lay in between. The CDR3 loop reads CASSLGAGANVLTF. CDR3 DNA: TGTGCCAGCAGCTTAGGGGCTGGGGCCAACGTCCTGACTTTC.

This chain uses TRBV6-5 with TRBJ2-4, with no clear D. Trimming took off 5 bases at V and 0 bases at J, with 8 bases between the two ends. Per the germline V gene, CDR1 is MNHEY and CDR2 is SVGAGI. The length of the CDR3 is 14 residues. Here the CDR3 DNA reads TGTGCCAGCAGTGATAGCACAGCCAAAAACATTCAGTACTTC. As protein: CASSDSTAKNIQYF.

The chain employs TRBV7-3 and TRBJ1-5; TRBD1 aligns across 7 bases. J lost 6 bases, V lost 5 bases, and 4 bases had no gene match. This CDR3 spans 13 amino acids. CDR1 and CDR2 (germline): SGHTA, FQGTGA. The CDR3 loop is CASSPQGGQPQHF. CDR3 DNA sequence: TGTGCCAGCAGCCCTCAGGGGGGTCAGCCCCAGCATTTT.

The chain combines TRBV18 with TRBJ2-4; the D gene is possibly TRBD2 (6 bases). Trimming stripped 6 bases from V and 7 bases from J, with 16 bases between. The CDR3 length is 14 residues. The V gene's germline CDR1 is KGHSH and CDR2 LQKENI. The CDR3 DNA is TGTGCCAGCTCGCCCGAGCGGGTACAGAACATTCAGTACTTC. It translates to CASSPERVQNIQYF.

This rearrangement joins TRBV2 to TRBJ2-3, with 8 bases matching TRBD2. CDR1 SNHLY and CDR2 FYNNEI come from the germline V gene. This CDR3 spans 17 amino acids. V dropped 5 bases and J dropped 0; count of bases not matched to a gene: 10. The CDR3 region has the DNA TGTGCCAGCAGTTTTTCCAGGACTAGCATTAGCACAGATACGCAGTATTTT. Its protein is CASSFSRTSISTDTQYF.

CDR3 DNA: TGTGCCAGCAGCTTAATCGGGGGCAGGGCCAAAAACATTCAGTACTTC. Encoded protein: CASSLIGGRAKNIQYF. This chain uses TRBV7-3 with TRBJ2-4; either TRBD1 or TRBD2 may supply D (6 bases each). V lost 1 base to trimming and J lost 1 base, with 11 bases between them. This CDR3 is built from 16 residues. The germline gives CDR1 SGHTA, CDR2 FQGTGA.

For the CDR3, the DNA is TGTGCCAGCAGCCCCGATTTTTCCAGGGGCAGTCAGCCCCAGCATTTT. Translated, it gives CASSPDFSRGSQPQHF. The chain carries TRBV5-5 and TRBJ1-5, with D possibly matching TRBD1 (6 bases). The V gene lost 4 bases and the J gene lost 6 bases, with 20 bases spanning the gap. The CDR3 has 16 amino acids. Looked up from germline, CDR1 is SGHKS and CDR2 is YYEKEE (reference sequence).

Written as DNA, the CDR3 is TGTGCCAGCAGCTTAGACAGGGAGGGGAACACTGAAGCTTTCTTT. Protein product: CASSLDREGNTEAFF. The rearrangement joins TRBV7-9 to TRBJ1-1; weak D call: TRBD1 (6 bases). The ends were cut back, 1 base at V and 1 base at J, with 10 bases in the middle. CDR3 length: 15 residues. The germline V gene encodes CDR1 SEHNR and CDR2 FQNEAQ (reference sequence).

V and J are TRBV6-5 and TRBJ1-2, with D possibly being TRBD1 (5 bases). Trimming pared 2 bases from V and 6 bases from J, leaving 10 bases between. CDR1 and CDR2 (germline): MNHEY, SVGAGI. This CDR3 has 13 residues. The CDR3 is CASSYKRGNGYTF. In DNA, the CDR3 is TGTGCCAGCAGTTACAAGAGGGGTAATGGCTACACCTTC.

V gene TRBV7-2 combines with J gene TRBJ1-1; 8 positions match TRBD1. The CDR3 has 14 residues. Unmatched junction bases numbered 3, after V lost 3 bases and J lost 3 bases. Germline CDR1 and CDR2: SGHTA and FQGNSA. The CDR3 DNA follows: TGTGCCAGCAGCTTCGGCAGGGGGCACACTGAAGCTTTCTTT. Protein product: CASSFGRGHTEAFF.

This clone was observed once. The chain uses TRBV11-1 and TRBJ1-5; no reliable D call. V was pared by 1 base and J by 6 bases, with 13 bases between. There are 15 residues in the CDR3. Per the germline V gene, CDR1 is SGHAT and CDR2 is FQDESV (reference sequence). CDR3 nucleotide sequence: TGTGCCAGCAGCTTAGACTCGGGGTGGGGTCAGCCCCAGCATTTT. Translation gives CASSLDSGWGQPQHF.